The clone carrying this T cell receptor (beta chain) was recorded once. Reverse transcription of roughly 0.5 to 1 ug RNA was performed with random hexamers. One entry per CDR3 protein results from TCRdb running MiXCR on the immunoSEQ multiplex PCR reads. This repertoire shows about 400,000 distinct CDR3 sequences, 85% found once; its top ten account for under 0.15%. The data were taken from a study of CD8 T cells in Susac syndrome. This clonotype originated in a human donor with multiple sclerosis. The specimen was CD8+ T cells from PBMCs.

The CDR3 DNA reads TGCGCCAGCAGCCAACACCCGGCAGGGGGCTTTACCTCCTACGAGCAGTACTTC. Translated: CASSQHPAGGFTSYEQYF. The V gene is TRBV4-1, the J gene TRBJ2-7, with 8 bases lining up with TRBD1. The CDR3 runs to 18 residues. With V trimmed by 2 bases and J by 0 bases, 12 bases remained unmatched. Germline CDR1 MGHRA, CDR2 YSYEKL.